The 28 T cell receptor beta chains presented below share a single source sample, sequenced in a study of blood T cell repertoires in COVID-19. Data came from immunoSEQ multiplex PCR; TCRdb stores just in-frame clones and leaves some out. The data hold a few hundred thousand clones, with about 87% observed a single time. Material: PBMCs or T cells enriched from blood (not recorded which). These receptor sequences come from a woman aged 18-29 years who had recovered from COVID-19.

This clone was counted between two and nine times. The V call is TRBV19, the J call TRBJ2-2; 8 bases agree with TRBD1. The CDR3 runs 15 residues. Germline V gives CDR1 LNHDA, CDR2 SQIVND (reference sequence). V lost 3 bases and J lost 2; bases outside the gene matches: 2. For the CDR3, the DNA is TGTGCCAGTAGTATTGACAGGGGTAACACCGGGGAGCTGTTTTTT. Translated: CASSIDRGNTGELFF.

This clone appeared once. The genes are TRBV7-2 and TRBJ1-2; D is perhaps TRBD1 (5 bases). Germline CDR1 reads SGHTA; CDR2 reads FQGNSA. This CDR3 has 13 amino acids. Trimming left V 5 bases short and J 5 bases short, with 12 bases between. The CDR3 nucleotides are TGTGCCAGCAGCCAAGGACGGGGGTATGGCTACACCTTC. It codes for CASSQGRGYGYTF.

The V call is TRBV5-1, the J call TRBJ2-5; D uncertain. In germline, CDR1 is SGHRS, CDR2 YFSETQ. The ends were cut back, 4 bases at V and 4 bases at J, with 14 bases in the middle. This CDR3 is built from 14 residues. The CDR3 DNA follows: TGCGCCAGCAGCGCCACGACTCAAAGAGAGACCCAGTACTTC. It encodes CASSATTQRETQYF.

The chain uses TRBV12-3 or TRBV12-4 and TRBJ1-1; D is unresolved. Trimming shortened V by 7 bases and J by 1 base, and 10 bases separated the two germline ends. This CDR3 has 13 residues. The chain's CDR3 is CASNENRNTEAFF. In nucleotides, the CDR3 is TGTGCCAGCAACGAAAACAGGAACACTGAAGCTTTCTTT.

This clone was counted once. The rearrangement joins TRBV20-1 to TRBJ2-3, with 8 nucleotides matching TRBD2. The CDR3 has 15 residues. Trimming removed 3 bases from V and 0 bases from J; junction bases left unmatched: 5. Germline CDR1 is DFQATT and CDR2 is SNEGSKA (reference sequence). The CDR3 DNA is TGCAGTGCTAGTCTGGGACTAGGAAGCACAGATACGCAGTATTTT. It encodes CSASLGLGSTDTQYF.

V is TRBV24-1 and J is TRBJ1-4; no reliable D call. Trimming shortened V by 3 bases and J by 0 bases, and 7 bases separated the two germline ends. The CDR3 loop spans 15 amino acids. Germline CDR1 and CDR2: KGHDR and SFDVKD. Here the CDR3 DNA reads TGTGCCACCAGTGATACGTACTCAACTAATGAAAAACTGTTTTTT. Its protein product is CATSDTYSTNEKLFF.

This clone was observed once. V is TRBV3-1 (or the pseudogene TRBV3-2) and J is TRBJ2-7; 7 bases map to TRBD2. The V gene end was trimmed by 4 bases and the J gene end by 0 bases; junction bases not matched to a gene: 3. The V gene's germline CDR1 is LGHDT and CDR2 YNNKEL (reference sequence). This CDR3 has 14 amino acids. CDR3 protein: CASSRLADSYEQYF. The CDR3 region has the DNA TGTGCCAGCAGCCGCCTAGCGGACTCCTACGAGCAGTACTTC.

The V and J genes are TRBV4-1 and TRBJ1-4; unclear D gene. Germline V gene lookup returns CDR1 MGHRA and CDR2 YSYEKL. CDR3 length equals 13 residues. V was shortened by 1 base and J by 7 bases, with 7 bases between the two germline ends. Here the CDR3 reads CASSQGRGEKLFF. As DNA, the CDR3 is TGCGCCAGCAGCCAAGGACGAGGTGAAAAACTGTTTTTT.

CDR3 residues: CASSLAGNRGAYGYTF. The CDR3 DNA sequence: TGTGCCAGCAGCTTGGCCGGGAACAGGGGAGCCTATGGCTACACCTTC. The rearrangement joins TRBV5-4 to TRBJ1-2; 7 nucleotides line up with TRBD1. The CDR3 runs 16 residues. The germline V gene encodes CDR1 SGHNT and CDR2 YYREEE (reference sequence). With V trimmed by 0 bases and J by 4 bases, 9 bases remained unmatched. The whole variable domain, remainder taken from reference TRBV5-4 and TRBJ1-2, is ETGVTQSPTHLIKTRGQQVTLRCSSQSGHNTVSWYQQALGQGPQFIFQYYREEENGRGNFPPRFSGLQFPNYSSELNVNALELDDSALYLCASSLAGNRGAYGYTFGSGTRLTVV.

This chain links TRBV7-2 with TRBJ1-1; tentatively, D is TRBD1 (6 bases). V shed 3 bases and J shed 2 bases, with 10 bases lying between them. Germline loops: CDR1 SGHTA, CDR2 FQGNSA. The CDR3 is 14 residues long. The CDR3 loop reads CASSFPQGNTEAFF. The DNA for the CDR3 is TGTGCCAGCAGCTTCCCACAGGGTAACACTGAAGCTTTCTTT.

The CDR3: CASSSRRDRSYNEQFF. The CDR3 DNA follows: TGTGCCAGCAGCTCCCGACGGGACAGGTCCTACAATGAGCAGTTCTTC. The V gene is TRBV13, the J gene TRBJ2-1; 8 nucleotides match TRBD1. The CDR3 contains 16 residues. J lost 1 base, V lost 4 bases, and 6 bases had no gene match. The germline V gene encodes CDR1 PRHDT and CDR2 FYEKMQ (reference sequence). Full variable domain (rest looked up from reference TRBV13 and TRBJ2-1): AAGVIQSPRHLIKEKRETATLKCYPIPRHDTVYWYQQGPGQDPQFLISFYEKMQSDKGSIPDRFSAQQFSDYHSELNMSSLELGDSALYFCASSSRRDRSYNEQFFGPGTRLTVL.

This rearrangement joins TRBV10-2 to TRBJ2-7; no firm D call. This CDR3 is 12 amino acids long. From germline, CDR1 is WSHSY and CDR2 SAAADI. V lost 2 bases and J 3 bases, leaving 5 bases between the germline ends. CDR3 residues: CASSEGGYEQYF. CDR3 nucleotides: TGCGCCAGCAGTGAGGGCGGCTACGAGCAGTACTTC.

This clone was counted only a few times. The rearrangement links TRBV19 to TRBJ1-1; 7 positions agree with TRBD1. Losses at the gene ends were 5 bases for V and 2 bases for J; bases not matched to a gene: 5. Looked up from germline, CDR1 is LNHDA and CDR2 is SQIVND (reference sequence). The CDR3 loop spans 14 amino acids. Written as DNA, the CDR3 is TGTGCCAGTAGTGCGGACAGGCCCAACACTGAAGCTTTCTTT. This codes for CASSADRPNTEAFF.

V gene TRBV4-1 combines with J gene TRBJ2-1; 9 nucleotides align to TRBD1. CDR3 length equals 18 residues. Germline CDR1 is MGHRA and CDR2 is YSYEKL. The J segment lost 7 bases and the V segment lost 1 base, leaving 14 bases of the junction unmatched. In DNA, the CDR3 is TGCGCCAGCAGCCAAGTGGGACAGGGTCAAAAACCTCGTAATGAGCAGTTCTTC. This sequence encodes CASSQVGQGQKPRNEQFF.

The chain joins TRBV6-4 to TRBJ2-1; 10 nucleotides align to TRBD2. Germline V CDR1 and CDR2: MRHNA, SNTAGT. The CDR3 length is 16 residues. Trimming at V came to 0 bases and at J to 2 bases, leaving 1 base not matched to a gene. The CDR3 DNA is TGTGCCAGCAGTGACTCGAGCGGGAGGGCCTACAATGAGCAGTTCTTC. Amino acid sequence: CASSDSSGRAYNEQFF.

CDR3 DNA sequence: TGTGCCAGCTCACCAGAGTGGGGGGTGGGCACTGAAGCTTTCTTT. Translating it yields CASSPEWGVGTEAFF. The V and J genes are TRBV18 and TRBJ1-1; possibly TRBD1 for D (5 bases). Germline CDR1 reads KGHSH; CDR2 reads LQKENI. The CDR3 length is 15 residues. V was shortened by 2 bases and J by 4 bases, with 14 bases between the two germline ends.

This clone was observed a single time. The rearrangement uses TRBV19 and TRBJ2-3, with TRBD2 matching 7 bases. The CDR3 runs to 14 residues. Germline loops: CDR1 LNHDA, CDR2 SQIVND (reference sequence). V lost 8 bases and J lost 2; bases outside the gene matches: 7. In DNA form, the CDR3 reads TGTGCCAGTGGGGAGGGCGGGACCACAGATACGCAGTATTTT. Translation gives CASGEGGTTDTQYF.

This chain links TRBV14 with TRBJ1-2; D perhaps matches TRBD1 (6 bases). The CDR3 consists of 17 residues. In germline, CDR1 is SGHDN, CDR2 FVKESK. The germline V and J ends were trimmed by 3 bases and 1 base, with 18 bases remaining between them. CDR3 DNA: TGTGCCAGCAGCCAGAGGTTACAGGGCTCCTTTAACTATGGCTACACCTTC. This sequence encodes CASSQRLQGSFNYGYTF.

The chain couples TRBV28 to TRBJ1-2, with 11 positions matching TRBD1. Germline-derived CDR1 and CDR2 are MDHEN and SYDVKM. V dropped 2 bases and J dropped 0; count of bases not matched to a gene: 2. There are 16 residues in the CDR3. The DNA of the CDR3 is TGTGCCAGCAGTTTAGCGGACAGGGGGCCTAACTATGGCTACACCTTC. Translating it yields CASSLADRGPNYGYTF.

This clone was observed a single time. J is TRBJ1-5 and V is TRBV2; tentatively, D is TRBD1 (5 bases). The V end was cut by 8 bases, the J end by 2 bases, with 22 bases between. The germline V gene encodes CDR1 SNHLY and CDR2 FYNNEI. The CDR3 is 17 amino acids. CDR3 sequence reads: CASAGVIGSWGNQPQHF. The DNA of the CDR3 is TGTGCCAGCGCGGGGGTCATCGGGTCATGGGGCAATCAGCCCCAGCATTTT. Using reference TRBV2 and TRBJ1-5 for the parts outside the CDR3, the full variable domain is EPEVTQTPSHQVTQMGQEVILRCVPISNHLYFYWYRQILGQKVEFLVSFYNNEISEKSEIFDDQFSVERPDGSNFTLKIRSTKLEDSAMYFCASAGVIGSWGNQPQHFGDGTRLSIL.

This clone occurred once. This chain uses TRBV4-1 with TRBJ2-7; 9 bases line up with TRBD1. The J segment lost 3 bases and the V segment lost 0 bases, leaving 3 bases of the junction unmatched. The CDR3 is made up of 15 amino acids. Germline V gene data show CDR1 as MGHRA and CDR2 as YSYEKL. The CDR3 DNA sequence: TGCGCCAGCAGCCAAGACGGACAGGGGCTCTACGAGCAGTACTTC. Encoded protein: CASSQDGQGLYEQYF.

This clone turned up a few times. CDR3 amino acids: CASSLTQGDAQETQYF. The DNA of the CDR3 is TGTGCCAGCAGCCTCACTCAGGGGGACGCCCAAGAGACCCAGTACTTC. The chain employs TRBV3-1 (or the pseudogene TRBV3-2) and TRBJ2-5, with TRBD1 matching 7 bases. The germline V gene encodes CDR1 LGHDT and CDR2 YNNKEL (reference sequence). The CDR3 has 16 residues. The trim removed 4 bases at V and 1 base at J, leaving 9 bases unmatched.

The chain combines TRBV7-2 with TRBJ1-6, with D perhaps matching TRBD1 (5 bases). The V and J ends lost 5 bases and 15 bases respectively, with 14 bases between them. The length of the CDR3 is 12 residues. Germline V gene lookup returns CDR1 SGHTA and CDR2 FQGNSA. This CDR3 is CASSSYRSYLHF. Written as DNA, the CDR3 is TGTGCCAGCAGCAGTTACAGGAGTTACCTCCACTTT.

The rearrangement uses TRBV28 and TRBJ1-4; maybe TRBD1 (5 bases). V lost 5 bases and J 1 base, leaving 11 bases between the germline ends. Germline V gene lookup returns CDR1 MDHEN and CDR2 SYDVKM. CDR3 size: 15 residues. The CDR3: CASSPAGLTNEKLFF. The CDR3 bases are TGTGCCAGCAGTCCTGCAGGGTTAACTAATGAAAAACTGTTTTTT. The full variable domain, its missing parts supplied by reference TRBV28 and TRBJ1-4, is DVKVTQSSRYLVKRTGEKVFLECVQDMDHENMFWYRQDPGLGLRLIYFSYDVKMKEKGDIPEGYSVSREKKERFSLILESASTNQTSMYLCASSPAGLTNEKLFFGSGTQLSVL.

V usage is TRBV11-2 and J usage is TRBJ1-1, with D possibly matching TRBD1 (5 bases). The CDR3 totals 14 residues. V shed 5 bases and J shed 11 bases, with 21 bases lying between them. The germline V gene encodes CDR1 SGHAT and CDR2 FQNNGV. CDR3 amino acids: CASSPDPSGGTAFF. CDR3 bases: TGTGCCAGCAGCCCCGATCCCTCCGGGGGGACGGCTTTCTTT. Full variable domain (remainder filled in from reference TRBV11-2 and TRBJ1-1): EAGVAQSPRYKIIEKRQSVAFWCNPISGHATLYWYQQILGQGPKLLIQFQNNGVVDDSQLPKDRFSAERLKGVDSTLKIQPAKLEDSAVYLCASSPDPSGGTAFFGQGTRLTVV.

The V call is TRBV15, the J call TRBJ1-6; D possibly corresponds to TRBD1 (5 bases). Trimming took 1 base from V and 3 from J, leaving 13 bases between them. CDR3 size: 17 residues. From germline, CDR1 is LNHNV and CDR2 YYDKDF (reference sequence). The CDR3 DNA is TGTGCCACCAGCAGAGGGGCAGGGATGGGCTATAATTCACCCCTCCACTTT. Translated, it gives CATSRGAGMGYNSPLHF.

The chain links TRBV27 to TRBJ2-2; 11 nucleotides match TRBD2. The V gene's germline CDR1 is MNHEY and CDR2 SMNVEV (reference sequence). V shed 2 bases and J 5 bases; nucleotides not matched to a gene: 4. CDR3 size: 16 residues. The CDR3 loop is CASSLLAGGGTGELFF. CDR3 sequence (DNA): TGTGCCAGCAGTTTACTAGCGGGAGGCGGTACCGGGGAGCTGTTTTTT.

The chain carries TRBV6-5 and TRBJ1-4; D ambiguous. Trimming removed 5 bases at V and 8 bases at J, with 18 bases between. The germline CDR1 and CDR2 sequences are MNHEY and SVGAGI. The CDR3 has 15 residues. The CDR3 DNA reads TGTGCCAGCAGTCAACTGGTGGGTCAGGCAGAAAAACTGTTTTTT. It codes for CASSQLVGQAEKLFF.